Sequencing of this TCR beta chain was carried out in a study of T cell repertoires in cytomegalovirus infection. TCRdb recomputed calls from the reads with MiXCR, one row per CDR3 protein. This sample has about 530,000 distinct CDR3 sequences, with around 27% found just once. In germline, CDR1 is SGHNT, CDR2 YYREEE (reference sequence). The CDR3 totals 16 residues. The V end lost 4 bases, the J end lost 1 base, and 17 bases lay between the germline ends. The J gene is TRBJ1-1, the V gene TRBV5-4; the D is unclear. The sequencing input was PBMCs. This receptor was identified in a human donor in good health (CMV status not recorded). Some clones in this sample may be carry-over from other donors' samples. For the CDR3, the DNA is TGTGCCAGCAGCCCAGCCCCGACGGGGAAGAACACTGAAGCTTTCTTT. Encoded protein: CASSPAPTGKNTEAFF.